Listed below are T cell receptor beta chains from one sample, sequenced in a study of metastatic and nonmetastatic thyroid tumors. TCRdb reprocessed the PCR reads using MiXCR. The table shows some 34,000 clones, with roughly 20% occurring only once. Sequenced material: blood. The origin of the receptors is a female donor with papillary thyroid cancer or a benign thyroid nodule (not recorded which). Some clones in this sample may be carry-over from other donors' samples. Both conserved end residues are trimmed from each CDR3. Part of the rows lack a size; the others show once, few, many or a class for expanded clones.

V	J	length	size	CDR3
TRBV18	TRBJ2-1	16	many	ASSRVWTSGSPHNEQF
TRBV20-1	TRBJ2-1	11	once	SARAGVGNEQF
TRBV20-1	TRBJ2-2	15	-	SVKRLADDFDTGELF
TRBV4-1	TRBJ2-5	14	many	ASSQVHIQGRETQY
TRBV20-1	TRBJ1-2	14	-	SARPVPGQGADGYT
TRBV10-1	TRBJ2-2	10	medium-sized	ASSEGGGELF
TRBV20-1	TRBJ1-5	12	-	SARDERGNQPQH
TRBV6-2/TRBV6-3	TRBJ2-7	12	few	ASSYEGGGYEQY
TRBV20-1	TRBJ2-3	11	-	SARGGGSNTQY
TRBV11-3	TRBJ2-5	11	-	ASSFRGLDTHY
TRBV11-2	TRBJ2-7	13	many	ASSPLRASPYEQY
TRBV4-1	TRBJ2-3	12	-	ASRYRGESDTQY
TRBV6-1	TRBJ1-2	13	medium-sized	AISGTRVSSYGYT
TRBV12-3/TRBV12-4	TRBJ1-2	12	few	ASSLSVGLYGYT
TRBV29-1	TRBJ2-7	12	many	SVGRGRTTYEQY
TRBV30	TRBJ1-6	14	-	AWSLSGAAYNSPLH
TRBV7-9	TRBJ2-2	11	-	ASSEQGARVAV
TRBV6-1	TRBJ2-1	10	few	ASTSGFDEQF
TRBV5-6	TRBJ2-2	11	many	ASSLGPTGELF
TRBV5-4	TRBJ2-5	17	-	ASSLNPAGGAPDGETQY
TRBV20-1	TRBJ2-7	15	-	SARDRGGSGHSYEQY
TRBV20-1	TRBJ1-6	10	many	SAGRVNSPLH
TRBV5-1	TRBJ2-3	13	many	ASSLSTSVTDTQY